These T cell receptor beta chains were read from a single sample in a study of CD8+ T cells in alopecia areata. TCRdb keeps only in-frame clones here, not all; method: immunoSEQ multiplex PCR. The sample has 150,000 to 200,000 clones; over 50% are singletons. Material: CD4+ T cells sorted from blood, obtained at week 0. The receptors come from a human donor with alopecia areata. The conserved cysteine and the conserved F or W are not part of the CDR3 here.

J gene,V gene,CDR3 protein
TRBJ2-2,TRBV29-1,SVKNGGNTGELF
TRBJ1-5,TRBV30,AWSGPATANQPQH
TRBJ2-5,TRBV15,ATSRVGDPQETQY
TRBJ1-2,TRBV7-9,ASSLGLGSENGYT
TRBJ2-3,TRBV20-1,SASSGDTQY
TRBJ2-7,TRBV19,ASSIQGGTASYEQY
TRBJ2-1,TRBV2,ATQNDRGPNEQF
TRBJ1-1,TRBV30,AWSHGQGANLAF
TRBJ2-5,TRBV29-1,SVDRGRLTQY
TRBJ1-6,TRBV30,AWSATRKGTISPLH
TRBJ2-3,TRBV29-1,SVVLDRVTDTQY
TRBJ1-6,TRBV30,AWGRIPGTRTLH
TRBJ2-1,TRBV11-2,ASSLRGGSSYNEQF
TRBJ2-5,TRBV30,AWKGGEKTQY
TRBJ2-7,TRBV6-6,ASRSPGKGNSEQY
TRBJ1-4,TRBV29-1,SVAGEKLF
TRBJ1-1,TRBV2,ASSEQGRRTEAF
TRBJ1-6,TRBV5-1,ASSFARDSPLH